The next 8 T cell receptor beta chains were all read from a single sample in a study of Graves' ophthalmopathy and Graves' hyperthyroidism. Beta-chain TCR CDR3 regions were amplified from RNA transcripts. HTBI primers primed a first-round RT-PCR, and a second-round multiplex PCR followed. A single record per CDR3 protein comes from TCRdb applying MiXCR to the multiplex PCR reads. The sample has 340,000 or so distinct CDR3 sequences; roughly a sixth are singletons. The sample taken for sequencing was peripheral blood. The receptors originated from an adult man with Graves' ophthalmopathy.

This clonotype was detected ten times or more. V and J are TRBV20-1 and TRBJ2-4, with TRBD2 matching 7 bases. CDR1 is DFQATT, CDR2 SNEGSKA, per germline (reference sequence). V lost 0 bases and J lost 4; bases outside the gene matches: 6. The CDR3 length is 15 residues. Here the CDR3 reads CSARDAWGLKNIQYF. CDR3 nucleotides: TGCAGTGCTAGAGACGCATGGGGACTAAAAAACATTCAGTACTTC.

This clonotype has ten or more counts. The chain links TRBV29-1 to TRBJ2-5; no definite D call. This CDR3 contains 10 residues. V gave up 5 bases and J gave up 3 bases, with 4 bases separating them. Germline-derived CDR1 and CDR2 are SQVTM and ANQGSEA. The CDR3 coding sequence is TGCAGCGTTATCGAAGAGACCCAGTACTTC. Protein product: CSVIEETQYF.

The table lists this clonotype with many counts. A much more abundant neighbour one base away suggests this may be a read error. The rearrangement joins TRBV20-1 to TRBJ1-1, with 7 bases lining up with TRBD1. CDR3 length equals 14 residues. Germline CDR1 is DFQATT and CDR2 is SNEGSKA (reference sequence). The V segment lost 5 bases and the J segment 6 bases; nucleotides outside the gene matches: 12. CDR3 nucleotides: TGCAGTGCTTCCATGGACGGCAGGGGGGCTGAAGCTTTCTTT. Residues: CSASMDGRGAEAFF.

This clonotype occurred many times. This chain links TRBV7-3 with TRBJ1-1; TRBD1 matches at 7 bases. The CDR3 loop spans 16 amino acids. J lost 0 bases, V lost 2 bases, and 6 bases had no gene match. Germline loops: CDR1 SGHTA, CDR2 FQGTGA. CDR3 sequence: CASSLGGTALNTEAFF. The DNA for the CDR3 is TGTGCCAGCAGCTTAGGTGGGACAGCGTTGAACACTGAAGCTTTCTTT.

In its sample, this clonotype was seen many times. This chain joins TRBV25-1 and TRBJ2-2; 7 bases align to TRBD1. The germline V gene has CDR1 MGHDK and CDR2 SYGVNS. The CDR3 has 15 amino acids. V gave up 6 bases and J gave up 3 bases; unmatched junction bases: 7. CDR3 sequence: CASRNRGVDTGELFF. In DNA form, the CDR3 reads TGTGCCAGCAGAAACAGGGGAGTGGACACCGGGGAGCTGTTTTTT.

This clonotype was seen ten or more times. V gene TRBV3-1 combines with J gene TRBJ2-4; D is possibly TRBD2 (5 bases). In germline, CDR1 is LGHDT, CDR2 YNNKEL (reference sequence). V dropped 4 bases and J dropped 6 bases, with 16 bases sitting between them. The CDR3 is made up of 15 amino acids. The CDR3 spells CASSPRSLSGNIQYF. The DNA for the CDR3 is TGTGCCAGCAGCCCCCGGTCCTTAAGCGGAAACATTCAGTACTTC.

In its sample, this clonotype was seen many times. V usage is TRBV10-3 and J usage is TRBJ2-7; TRBD1 aligns across 8 bases. Germline loops: CDR1 ENHRY, CDR2 SYGVKD. The ends lost 4 bases at V and 1 base at J; junction bases unmatched: 3. The CDR3 spans 14 residues. The CDR3 DNA follows: TGTGCCATCAGTGGACAGGGGCCGTCCTACGAGCAGTACTTC. Amino acid sequence: CAISGQGPSYEQYF.

The sample holds many counts of this clonotype. This rearrangement joins TRBV6-1 to TRBJ2-5; no definite D call. The CDR3 covers 13 residues. In germline, CDR1 is MNHNS, CDR2 SASEGT. V lost 8 bases to trimming and J lost 4 bases, with 14 bases between them. CDR3 bases: TGTGCCAGCTCCTATTTCCCCCGAGAGACCCAGTACTTC. Its protein product is CASSYFPRETQYF.